This T cell receptor (beta chain) stems from a study of blood T cell repertoires in COVID-19. In the authors' workflow: Amplifying reference gene primers gave estimates of nucleated cell counts. Profiled with immunoSEQ multiplex PCR; TCRdb holds only in-frame clones, not every one. V and J calls and clone size are copied from that table; D and trimming were computed from the DNA. The table has some 250,000 clones, around nine tenths seen once. CDR3 length: 11 amino acids. Germline V gene data show CDR1 as SGDLS and CDR2 as YYNGEE. V was clipped by 3 bases and J by 5 bases, with 6 bases between them. Sequencing was carried out using peripheral blood. This TCR was recovered from a woman in her 70s with active or convalescent COVID-19. V gene TRBV9 combines with J gene TRBJ2-7; D is unclear. The CDR3 is CASSAGNEQYF. The CDR3, as DNA: TGTGCCAGCAGCGCAGGAAACGAGCAGTACTTC. The whole variable domain, remainder taken from reference TRBV9 and TRBJ2-7, is DSGVTQTPKHLITATGQRVTLRCSPRSGDLSVYWYQQSLDQGLQFLIQYYNGEERAKGNILERFSAQQFPDLHSELNLSSLELGDSALYFCASSAGNEQYFGPGTRLTVT.